The source of this T cell receptor (beta chain) is a study of blood T cell repertoires in COVID-19. Profiled with immunoSEQ multiplex PCR; TCRdb holds only in-frame clones, not every one. The data contain 75,000 to 95,000 clones, 70% to 90% of them singletons. The material sequenced was peripheral blood. This clonotype was obtained from an elderly woman with acute or convalescent COVID-19.

CDR3 in amino acids: CASSPRQGASGYTF. As DNA, the CDR3 is TGTGCCAGCTCACCGCGTCAGGGGGCGAGTGGCTACACCTTC. V usage is TRBV18 and J usage is TRBJ1-2; TRBD1 agrees at 8 bases. Trimming at V came to 3 bases and at J to 7 bases, leaving 7 bases not matched to a gene. The CDR3 runs 14 residues. Germline CDR1 KGHSH, CDR2 LQKENI.